A selection of T cell receptor beta chains follows, all from one sample in a study of regulatory T cells in long-lasting Graves disease. One entry per CDR3 protein results from TCRdb running MiXCR on the multiplex PCR reads. Seen here are around 460,000 distinct CDR3 sequences, roughly 22% observed once, and the top ten hold 13%. The material sequenced was peripheral blood mononuclear cells (PBMCs), taken when the disease was refractory, from a patient treated with antithyroid drugs. Receptors originate from a female donor with Graves disease. The CDR3 runs from the conserved cysteine through the conserved F or W. The D gene is left open where the match is weak. Size is stated for part of the rows, as once, few or many counts, or as a class when the clone is expanded.

v_call: TRBV19
j_call: TRBJ2-7
d_call: .
clone_size: .
cdr3_nt: TGTGCCAGTAGTCCGAGCCGGGGTGACTACGAGCAGTACTTC
cdr3_aa: CASSPSRGDYEQYF

v_call: TRBV11-2
j_call: TRBJ2-7
d_call: .
clone_size: .
cdr3_nt: TGTGCCAGCAGTAACAGGGAGTCCCGACCATTCGACGAGCAGTACTTC
cdr3_aa: CASSNRESRPFDEQYF

v_call: TRBV20-1
j_call: TRBJ1-2
d_call: .
clone_size: many
cdr3_nt: TGCAGTGCTAGAGATGGGGCAGACCAGGACTATGGCTACACCTTC
cdr3_aa: CSARDGADQDYGYTF

v_call: TRBV28
j_call: TRBJ2-7
d_call: .
clone_size: many
cdr3_nt: TGTGCCAGCAGTTTGGGGGGGCTGCTTTTCTCCTACGAGCAGTACTTC
cdr3_aa: CASSLGGLLFSYEQYF

v_call: TRBV2
j_call: TRBJ2-2
d_call: .
clone_size: many
cdr3_nt: TGTGCCAGCAGTGACAATACCAGGGAGCTGTTTTTT
cdr3_aa: CASSDNTRELFF

v_call: TRBV11-2
j_call: TRBJ2-5
d_call: .
clone_size: many
cdr3_nt: TGTGCCAGCAGCATCCCTTTGGAGACCCAGTACTTC
cdr3_aa: CASSIPLETQYF

v_call: TRBV7-2
j_call: TRBJ1-1
d_call: TRBD1
clone_size: many
cdr3_nt: TGTGCCAGCAGCTTTACAGGGGTCAACACTGAAGCTTTCTTT
cdr3_aa: CASSFTGVNTEAFF

v_call: TRBV6-5
j_call: TRBJ1-3
d_call: .
clone_size: once
cdr3_nt: TGTGCCAGCAGTTACAACCGCCGCCCTGGAAACACCATATATTTT
cdr3_aa: CASSYNRRPGNTIYF

v_call: TRBV18
j_call: TRBJ2-5
d_call: .
clone_size: .
cdr3_nt: TGTGCCAGCTCACCAGTTGCGGAGGAGACCCAGTACTTC
cdr3_aa: CASSPVAEETQYF

v_call: TRBV4-1
j_call: TRBJ2-7
d_call: TRBD2
clone_size: few
cdr3_nt: TGCGCCAGCAGCCAATCGACTAGCGGTACCTACGAGCAGTACTTC
cdr3_aa: CASSQSTSGTYEQYF

v_call: TRBV30
j_call: TRBJ1-2
d_call: .
clone_size: .
cdr3_nt: TGTGCCTGGAAAGGGGATAACCCCTATGGCTACACCTTC
cdr3_aa: CAWKGDNPYGYTF

v_call: TRBV7-2
j_call: TRBJ2-7
d_call: TRBD1
clone_size: many
cdr3_nt: TGTGCCAGCAGCTTAGGGGACAGAGGTGGACCACTGGCTCTCTACGAGCAGTACTTC
cdr3_aa: CASSLGDRGGPLALYEQYF

v_call: TRBV3-1
j_call: TRBJ2-5
d_call: .
clone_size: .
cdr3_nt: TGTGCCAGCAGCCAAAGGGGAGGGGGGGAGACCCAGTACTTC
cdr3_aa: CASSQRGGGETQYF

v_call: TRBV6-1
j_call: TRBJ1-5
d_call: .
clone_size: many
cdr3_nt: TGTGCCAGCAGAACCACCACGGGACAAAATCAGCCCCAGCATTTT
cdr3_aa: CASRTTTGQNQPQHF

v_call: TRBV6-5
j_call: TRBJ1-1
d_call: TRBD1
clone_size: many
cdr3_nt: TGTGCCAGCAGTTACCCAGGGGGTGGCCCTCGTCCGTTCATGAACACTGAAGCTTTCTTT
cdr3_aa: CASSYPGGGPRPFMNTEAFF

v_call: TRBV7-2
j_call: TRBJ1-2
d_call: .
clone_size: few
cdr3_nt: TGTGCCAGCAGCAGGGAGGGGGTCGGCTACACCTTC
cdr3_aa: CASSREGVGYTF

v_call: TRBV29-1
j_call: TRBJ2-5
d_call: .
clone_size: many
cdr3_nt: TGCAGCGTCCGCGGACCCCTTGGAGGAGAGACCCAGTACTTC
cdr3_aa: CSVRGPLGGETQYF

v_call: TRBV20-1
j_call: TRBJ2-5
d_call: .
clone_size: few
cdr3_nt: TGCAGTGCTAGAGATGATACGTCACAAGAGACCCAGTACTTC
cdr3_aa: CSARDDTSQETQYF

v_call: TRBV15
j_call: TRBJ1-2
d_call: .
clone_size: .
cdr3_nt: TGTGCCACCAGCAGGCAGGTTGGCTATTTATTAAGTAACTATGGCTACACCTTC
cdr3_aa: CATSRQVGYLLSNYGYTF

v_call: TRBV2
j_call: TRBJ1-1
d_call: .
clone_size: .
cdr3_nt: TGTGCCAGCATTCAGTCGGCAGAGGGGGGACAAGCTTTCTTT
cdr3_aa: CASIQSAEGGQAFF

v_call: TRBV20-1
j_call: TRBJ1-5
d_call: .
clone_size: .
cdr3_nt: TGCAGTGCCACACAGGAAATTGGGCAGCCCCAGCATTTT
cdr3_aa: CSATQEIGQPQHF

v_call: TRBV19
j_call: TRBJ2-7
d_call: TRBD1
clone_size: .
cdr3_nt: TGTGCCAGTAGTAATACGATTGGGACAGGGGGCGGCGAGCAGTACTTC
cdr3_aa: CASSNTIGTGGGEQYF

v_call: TRBV4-1
j_call: TRBJ1-5
d_call: .
clone_size: .
cdr3_nt: TGCGCCAGCAGCCGCTTCGGGACTCAGCCCCAGCATTTT
cdr3_aa: CASSRFGTQPQHF

v_call: TRBV6-1
j_call: TRBJ1-2
d_call: .
clone_size: few
cdr3_nt: TGTGCCAGCAGCCCCCCCTTCGGGGGGCGGTTTGGAGAGGACTATGGCTACACCTTC
cdr3_aa: CASSPPFGGRFGEDYGYTF

v_call: TRBV6-2/TRBV6-3
j_call: TRBJ2-7
d_call: .
clone_size: many
cdr3_nt: TGTGCCAGCAGTTACGCGGGGACTGGCTACGAGCAGTACTTC
cdr3_aa: CASSYAGTGYEQYF

v_call: TRBV19
j_call: TRBJ1-5
d_call: TRBD1
clone_size: .
cdr3_nt: TGTGCCAGTAGCAGCAGGGGGCGCCGCGATCAGCCCCAGCATTTT
cdr3_aa: CASSSRGRRDQPQHF

v_call: TRBV12-3/TRBV12-4
j_call: TRBJ2-5
d_call: .
clone_size: few
cdr3_nt: TGTGCCAGCAGTTTAAGGCCATTTCGCGGGCATCAAGAGACCCAGTACTTC
cdr3_aa: CASSLRPFRGHQETQYF

v_call: TRBV4-1
j_call: TRBJ1-2
d_call: .
clone_size: few
cdr3_nt: TGCGCCAGCAGCCAGGACACAGGGAATGGCTACACCTTC
cdr3_aa: CASSQDTGNGYTF